This T cell receptor (beta chain) was documented in a study of blood T cell repertoires in COVID-19. Across the whole study: In each case, the material was cDNA or gDNA derived from T cells, B-cell-depleted T cells, or PBMCs.

Enrollees, about 18 to 89 years old, lived in about two dozen US areas. Looked up from germline, CDR1 is SEHNR and CDR2 is FQNEAQ (reference sequence). The CDR3 runs 16 residues. Trimming took 0 bases from V and 3 from J; bases not matched to a gene: 3. Sequenced by immunoSEQ multiplex PCR; TCRdb stores in-frame clones only, minus some. The sample holds roughly 200,000 clones, roughly 89% seen once. J is TRBJ1-1 and V is TRBV7-9; 11 bases match TRBD1. The sequenced sample consisted of PBMCs or T cells enriched from blood (not recorded which). This clonotype originated in a woman aged 40 to 50 with acute COVID-19. CDR3 loop: CASSLAAGQGDTEAFF. The DNA for the CDR3 is TGTGCCAGCAGCTTAGCGGCGGGACAGGGGGACACTGAAGCTTTCTTT.